One and the same sample provided the 7 T cell receptor beta chains below, sequenced in a study of cytomegalovirus exposure and HLA in healthy donors (dated by TCRdb to between 2016 and 2019). Library creation used the immunoSEQ multiplex PCR assay. This is the immuneACCESS table as TCRdb keeps it, with only in-frame sequences that have V and J called. A part of the clones is gone; compared with another copy, unresolved V genes explain less than half, and the rest is unexplained. The sample contains about 260,000 clones, 80% to 95% of them found a single time. Together, the top ten hold just over 3% of the sample. Sequencing was done on a sample of PBMCs. Receptor source: a woman under 40 in good health and CMV-seronegative.

This chain uses TRBV7-6 with TRBJ2-3, with D perhaps being TRBD1 or TRBD2 (6 bases each). CDR3 length equals 15 residues. Germline V gene sequence: CDR1 SGHVS, CDR2 FNYEAQ. V was clipped by 1 base and J by 2 bases, with 10 bases between them. The CDR3 protein is CASSLGGALTDTQYF. The CDR3 DNA sequence: TGTGCCAGCAGCTTAGGGGGGGCGCTCACAGATACGCAGTATTTT. Using reference TRBV7-6 and TRBJ2-3 for the parts outside the CDR3, the full variable domain is GAGVSQSPRYKVTKRGQDVALRCDPISGHVSLYWYRQALGQGPEFLTYFNYEAQQDKSGLPNDRFSAERPEGSISTLTIQRTEQRDSAMYRCASSLGGALTDTQYFGPGTRLTVL.

The CDR3 protein is CASSLPTKAGAAEAFF. In DNA form, the CDR3 reads TGCGCCAGCAGCTTGCCCACCAAGGCCGGGGCGGCTGAAGCTTTCTTT. J is TRBJ1-1 and V is TRBV5-1, with D possibly being TRBD1 (5 bases). Germline V gene data show CDR1 as SGHRS and CDR2 as YFSETQ. V gave up 1 base and J gave up 6 bases, with 19 bases separating them. The CDR3 has 16 residues.

This rearrangement joins TRBV18 to TRBJ1-2; D is undetermined. Deletions cut 0 bases from V and 8 bases from J, with 13 bases between. This CDR3 is 14 amino acids long. The germline V gene has CDR1 KGHSH and CDR2 LQKENI. CDR3 bases: TGTGCCAGCTCACCACCGGTGGCTAGGGTCGGCTACACCTTC. It codes for CASSPPVARVGYTF.

V usage is TRBV9 and J usage is TRBJ2-1, with 10 bases matching TRBD2. The V gene end was trimmed by 4 bases and the J gene end by 5 bases; junction bases not matched to a gene: 6. The germline V gene encodes CDR1 SGDLS and CDR2 YYNGEE. This CDR3 has 15 residues. CDR3 protein: CASSITGTSDNEQFF. The CDR3 DNA reads as TGTGCCAGCAGCATCACCGGGACTAGCGACAATGAGCAGTTCTTC.

The rearrangement joins TRBV5-6 to TRBJ2-7; TRBD2 is a possible D gene (6 bases). CDR3 size: 15 residues. Looked up from germline, CDR1 is SGHDT and CDR2 is YYEEEE. With 0 bases removed from V and 3 bases from J, the gap between germline ends came to 13 bases. The CDR3 DNA is TGTGCCAGCAGCTTGGGAGCGGGTCTCCTCTACGAGCAGTACTTC. This sequence encodes CASSLGAGLLYEQYF.

V gene TRBV5-1 combines with J gene TRBJ2-1; D might be TRBD1 (6 bases). CDR3 size: 15 residues. V was pared by 1 base and J by 2 bases, with 10 bases between. Germline CDR1 is SGHRS and CDR2 is YFSETQ. CDR3 bases: TGCGCCAGCAGCTTGAAAGGGGGAACCTACAATGAGCAGTTCTTC. Its translation is CASSLKGGTYNEQFF.

The chain couples TRBV19 to TRBJ2-7; 7 positions match TRBD2. Germline V gives CDR1 LNHDA, CDR2 SQIVND (reference sequence). This CDR3 spans 15 amino acids. Trimming removed 3 bases from V and 1 base from J; junction bases left unmatched: 6. DNA for the CDR3: TGTGCCAGTAGTATTGGCGGGAGCCTATCCTACGAGCAGTACTTC. Amino acid sequence: CASSIGGSLSYEQYF.